This TCR beta chain was retrieved from a study of T cells in Graves' hyperthyroidism and ophthalmopathy. Amplification targeted TCR beta CDR3 regions from RNA transcripts. First-round RT-PCR targeting the TCR CDR3 was performed with the HTBI primer set. Each CDR3 protein gets one entry after TCRdb re-called the multiplex PCR reads with MiXCR. The sample contains approximately 420,000 distinct CDR3 sequences, about 16% of which appear only once. Germline CDR1 and CDR2: MDHEN and SYDVKM. The length of the CDR3 is 15 residues. The V and J ends lost 4 bases and 6 bases, in that order; junction bases with no gene match: 11. Study results and caveats: Ophthalmopathy prediction by the model preceded onset by a median approximately 6.1 months. A 13 V-J signature model discriminated ophthalmopathy versus stable hyperthyroidism.

This clonotype was found a few times. Its antigen is currently unknown. J is TRBJ1-1 and V is TRBV28; TRBD1 agrees at 7 bases. The sequencing input was blood. The receptor was isolated from a woman in her twenties or thirties with Graves' hyperthyroidism. CDR3 nucleotide sequence: TGTGCCAGCAGTTACAGACAGGGTGGGGACTCTGAAGCTTTCTTT. Amino acids: CASSYRQGGDSEAFF.